The clone carrying this T cell receptor (beta chain) was observed many times. Its antigen is unidentified. RNA transcripts were the template for amplifying TCR beta CDR3 regions. A first-round RT-PCR of the TCR CDR3 used the HTBI primer set. Via MiXCR, TCRdb re-called the multiplex PCR reads, giving one row per CDR3 protein. The sample lists roughly 600,000 distinct CDR3 sequences, roughly 14% seen once, with roughly an eighth in the top ten. Trimming removed 2 bases from V and 1 base from J, with 9 bases in between. Germline V lookup: CDR1 SGHVS, CDR2 FNYEAQ. CDR3 length equals 14 residues. The source of the sample is a study of T cells in Graves' hyperthyroidism and ophthalmopathy. Whole-study findings and limits: Appearing also in blood were most of the thyroid clonotypes expanded above 0.001.

Fresh 10 ml peripheral blood yielded PBMCs. Sequencing used blood. This clonotype was obtained from a woman aged 50 to 60 with Graves' ophthalmopathy. This rearrangement joins TRBV7-6 to TRBJ2-7; TRBD1 might be the D (6 bases). This CDR3 reads CASSLRDMSYEQYF. The CDR3 nucleotides are TGTGCCAGCAGCTTAAGGGACATGTCCTACGAGCAGTACTTC.